Listed here are 25 T cell receptor beta chains from one sample, sequenced in a study of blood T cell repertoires in COVID-19. Sequencing used immunoSEQ multiplex PCR; TCRdb keeps in-frame clones, though not all of them. This sample has about 120,000 clones, with over 70% found just once. Specimen: peripheral blood. The receptors stem from a man in his 70s with acute or convalescent COVID-19.

This chain's CDR3 is CASGMGAGTDTQYF. In DNA, the CDR3 is TGTGCCAGCGGTATGGGGGCGGGCACAGATACGCAGTATTTT. This rearrangement joins TRBV6-5 to TRBJ2-3; TRBD1 might be the D (6 bases). Germline V gives CDR1 MNHEY, CDR2 SVGAGI. V was pared by 8 bases and J by 1 base, with 13 bases between. CDR3 length equals 14 residues.

This rearrangement joins TRBV2 to TRBJ1-3; D gene uncertain. The V gene lost 6 bases and the J gene lost 0 bases, with 9 bases spanning the gap. CDR3 length equals 14 residues. Looked up from germline, CDR1 is SNHLY and CDR2 is FYNNEI. CDR3 coding DNA: TGTGCCAGCAGCGCGTCTGACTCTGGAAACACCATATATTTT. As protein: CASSASDSGNTIYF.

The J gene is TRBJ1-1, the V gene TRBV2; D unresolved. In germline, CDR1 is SNHLY, CDR2 FYNNEI. The CDR3 spans 14 residues. Between the trimmed V and J ends, which lost 6 bases and 1 base, there was a span of 12 bases. CDR3 sequence (DNA): TGTGCCAGCAGGAGAAACCGGGAGAACACTGAAGCTTTCTTT. Its translation: CASRRNRENTEAFF.

This clone was picked up a small number of times. The gene calls are TRBV6-2 or TRBV6-3 and TRBJ1-1; D not certain. CDR3 size: 14 residues. CDR1 is MNHEY, CDR2 SVGEGT, per germline. Deletions cut 4 bases from V and 7 bases from J, with 16 bases between. CDR3 in DNA: TGTGCCAGCAGTTGGGCCGGGAAGATTTATGAAGCTTTCTTT. This encodes CASSWAGKIYEAFF.

The chain recombines TRBV2 with TRBJ1-4, with 10 bases lining up with TRBD1. Trimming at V came to 8 bases and at J to 7 bases, leaving 4 bases not matched to a gene. The CDR3 extends over 13 amino acids. Per germline, CDR1 SNHLY and CDR2 FYNNEI. DNA for the CDR3: TGTGCCAGCGGCCGGGACAGGGGTGAAAAACTGTTTTTT. It specifies CASGRDRGEKLFF.

V and J are TRBV19 and TRBJ2-7; tentatively, D is TRBD2 (5 bases). Looked up from germline, CDR1 is LNHDA and CDR2 is SQIVND (reference sequence). The CDR3 contains 11 residues. V lost 4 bases to trimming and J lost 6 bases, with 7 bases between them. The CDR3 DNA sequence: TGTGCCAGTAGTAACGGGATCGAGCAGTACTTC. As protein: CASSNGIEQYF.

The chain uses TRBV5-4 and TRBJ1-2; TRBD1 is a possible D gene (6 bases). Trimming pared 4 bases from V and 3 bases from J, leaving 13 bases between. There are 14 residues in the CDR3. Per the germline V gene, CDR1 is SGHNT and CDR2 is YYREEE (reference sequence). The CDR3 region has the DNA TGTGCCAGCAGCATACAAGGACAGTACTATGGCTACACCTTC. Protein product: CASSIQGQYYGYTF. Filled out from reference TRBV5-4 and TRBJ1-2, the complete variable domain reads ETGVTQSPTHLIKTRGQQVTLRCSSQSGHNTVSWYQQALGQGPQFIFQYYREEENGRGNFPPRFSGLQFPNYSSELNVNALELDDSALYLCASSIQGQYYGYTFGSGTRLTVV.

In nucleotides, the CDR3 is TGTGCCAGCAGTGGATCGCAGGGGCCGTATTCAGATACGCAGTATTTT. This codes for CASSGSQGPYSDTQYF. The J gene is TRBJ2-3, the V gene TRBV2, with D possibly being TRBD1 (6 bases). Germline CDR1 and CDR2: SNHLY and FYNNEI. The CDR3 has 16 amino acids. Between the trimmed V and J ends, which lost 4 bases and 4 bases, there was a span of 18 bases.

The chain combines TRBV7-2 with TRBJ2-7; maybe TRBD2 (6 bases). V dropped 0 bases and J dropped 0 bases, with 9 bases sitting between them. This CDR3 spans 15 amino acids. Germline values: CDR1 SGHTA, CDR2 FQGNSA. CDR3 in amino acids: CASSLAGRRSYEQYF. The CDR3 DNA is TGTGCCAGCAGCTTAGCAGGGAGGCGCTCCTACGAGCAGTACTTC.

The chain has TRBV4-1 and TRBJ1-1; tentative D call: TRBD1 (5 bases). The CDR3 spans 16 residues. Trimming left V 2 bases short and J 1 base short, with 14 bases between. Germline lookup yields CDR1 MGHRA and CDR2 YSYEKL. The CDR3 loop is CASSQRELGGNTEAFF. CDR3 bases: TGCGCCAGCAGCCAAAGGGAGCTGGGGGGGAACACTGAAGCTTTCTTT.

The genes are TRBV19 and TRBJ2-3; 11 bases are a match to TRBD2. Germline V gene sequence: CDR1 LNHDA, CDR2 SQIVND (reference sequence). Trimming took 10 bases from V and 1 from J; bases not matched to a gene: 4. The CDR3 sequence is 14 residues long. CDR3 sequence reads: CATTSGGGTDTQYF. CDR3 DNA: TGTGCCACTACTAGCGGGGGAGGCACAGATACGCAGTATTTT.

The table lists this clone with a count of one. J is TRBJ1-1 and V is TRBV11-3, with 7 bases aligning to TRBD1. Germline CDR1 and CDR2: SGHNT and YENEEA. This CDR3 is built from 14 residues. V was clipped by 3 bases and J by 3 bases; unmatched bases: 4. CDR3 sequence reads: CASSFQGEDTEAFF. In DNA form, the CDR3 reads TGTGCCAGCAGCTTCCAGGGGGAAGACACTGAAGCTTTCTTT.

V usage is TRBV6-2 or TRBV6-3 and J usage is TRBJ2-5, with a possible D match to TRBD2 (6 bases). Trimming pared 0 bases from V and 4 bases from J, leaving 15 bases between. The CDR3 has 16 residues. CDR1 is MNHEY, CDR2 SVGEGT, per germline. The CDR3 sequence: CASSYSSIGRRETQYF. CDR3 DNA sequence: TGTGCCAGCAGTTACTCGAGCATAGGGAGGAGAGAGACCCAGTACTTC.

V is TRBV7-9 and J is TRBJ2-3; D is possibly TRBD2 (6 bases). Trimming removed 1 base from V and 3 bases from J, with 8 bases in between. The CDR3 totals 14 residues. Germline CDR1 is SEHNR and CDR2 is FQNEAQ (reference sequence). CDR3 nucleotide sequence: TGTGCCAGCAGCTTAGTGGAGGGAACAGATACGCAGTATTTT. It specifies CASSLVEGTDTQYF.

This clone was detected a few times. The chain links TRBV18 to TRBJ1-6; TRBD1 matches at 10 bases. CDR1 and CDR2 (germline): KGHSH, LQKENI. The CDR3 is 16 residues long. The trim removed 3 bases at V and 8 bases at J, leaving 7 bases unmatched. The CDR3 loop is CASSPPGQGSDSPLHF. CDR3 sequence (DNA): TGTGCCAGCTCACCTCCGGGACAGGGGTCAGATTCACCCCTCCACTTT.

The chain carries TRBV6-6 and TRBJ2-1, with no clear D. Germline CDR1 is MNHNY and CDR2 is SVGAGI (reference sequence). V lost 2 bases and J 6 bases, leaving 8 bases between the germline ends. This CDR3 has 13 amino acids. CDR3 region: CASSYGSRNEQFF. CDR3 in DNA: TGTGCCAGCAGTTACGGTAGTCGCAATGAGCAGTTCTTC.

The gene calls are TRBV5-6 and TRBJ1-4; a possible D gene is TRBD1 (6 bases). Germline V gene lookup returns CDR1 SGHDT and CDR2 YYEEEE. Trimming cost V 1 base and J 7 bases, with 11 bases left between them. This CDR3 spans 14 amino acids. CDR3 sequence reads: CASSLTQGFEKLFF. CDR3 sequence (DNA): TGTGCCAGCAGCTTGACACAGGGTTTTGAAAAACTGTTTTTT.

The rearrangement links TRBV7-2 to TRBJ2-3; TRBD2 matches 10 bases. The V gene's germline CDR1 is SGHTA and CDR2 FQGNSA. This CDR3 spans 16 amino acids. The V and J ends lost 5 bases and 4 bases, in that order; junction bases with no gene match: 9. Here the CDR3 DNA reads TGTGCCAGCAGCCCCAACCTAGCGGGGGTCGCAGATACGCAGTATTTT. Translation: CASSPNLAGVADTQYF.

The CDR3: CASSSTASPLHF. The CDR3 DNA follows: TGTGCCAGCAGCTCTACAGCTTCACCCCTCCACTTT. The chain links TRBV5-4 to TRBJ1-6; D is unclear. Germline lookup yields CDR1 SGHNT and CDR2 YYREEE (reference sequence). V was shortened by 3 bases and J by 9 bases, with 7 bases between the two germline ends. This CDR3 region has 12 residues.

The chain recombines TRBV11-2 with TRBJ2-1; 14 bases are a match to TRBD2. J gave up 9 bases and V 5 bases, and 9 bases lay outside the gene matches. Germline V gene sequence: CDR1 SGHAT, CDR2 FQNNGV. The CDR3 loop spans 16 amino acids. The CDR3 spells CASSPGLAGAAGEQFF. The DNA for the CDR3 is TGTGCCAGCAGCCCGGGACTAGCGGGGGCTGCGGGTGAGCAGTTCTTC.

The gene calls are TRBV11-3 and TRBJ2-1, with 10 bases lining up with TRBD1. V was clipped by 4 bases and J by 8 bases; unmatched bases: 14. The CDR3 is made up of 17 amino acids. Germline loops: CDR1 SGHNT, CDR2 YENEEA. This chain's CDR3 is CASSSIPFRTGGYEQFF. The CDR3 DNA reads as TGTGCCAGCAGCTCAATCCCTTTCAGGACAGGGGGATATGAGCAGTTCTTC.

This sequence joins TRBV5-1 and TRBJ1-5; D unclear. Germline V gene data show CDR1 as SGHRS and CDR2 as YFSETQ. The CDR3 spans 16 residues. Trimming took off 0 bases at V and 0 bases at J, with 10 bases between the two ends. The DNA for the CDR3 is TGCGCCAGCAGCTTGGGACTAAAAAATAGCAATCAGCCCCAGCATTTT. Translation: CASSLGLKNSNQPQHF.

The V gene is TRBV6-6, the J gene TRBJ1-5; TRBD1 matches at 12 bases. The CDR3 loop spans 14 amino acids. Trimming removed 8 bases from V and 4 bases from J; junction bases left unmatched: 3. Germline V gives CDR1 MNHNY, CDR2 SVGAGI (reference sequence). The CDR3 DNA reads as TGTGCCAGCGGGGACAGGGGGCTTAATCAGCCCCAGCATTTT. It is translated as CASGDRGLNQPQHF.

This chain connects TRBV29-1 to TRBJ2-7; possible D gene TRBD1, 6 bases. In germline, CDR1 is SQVTM, CDR2 ANQGSEA. V was pared by 3 bases and J by 0 bases, with 15 bases between. The CDR3 contains 15 residues. CDR3 protein: CSVDQQGRGSYEQYF. The CDR3, as DNA: TGCAGCGTTGACCAACAGGGACGGGGCTCCTACGAGCAGTACTTC.

A few counts support this clone. The rearrangement links TRBV7-9 to TRBJ1-4; 7 bases are a match to TRBD1. Germline V gene sequence: CDR1 SEHNR, CDR2 FQNEAQ (reference sequence). V lost 2 bases to trimming and J lost 5 bases; unmatched junction nucleotides: 5. The CDR3 is 15 amino acids. The CDR3 here is CASSLTTGKNEKLFF. The CDR3, as DNA: TGTGCCAGCAGCTTAACGACAGGGAAGAATGAAAAACTGTTTTTT.